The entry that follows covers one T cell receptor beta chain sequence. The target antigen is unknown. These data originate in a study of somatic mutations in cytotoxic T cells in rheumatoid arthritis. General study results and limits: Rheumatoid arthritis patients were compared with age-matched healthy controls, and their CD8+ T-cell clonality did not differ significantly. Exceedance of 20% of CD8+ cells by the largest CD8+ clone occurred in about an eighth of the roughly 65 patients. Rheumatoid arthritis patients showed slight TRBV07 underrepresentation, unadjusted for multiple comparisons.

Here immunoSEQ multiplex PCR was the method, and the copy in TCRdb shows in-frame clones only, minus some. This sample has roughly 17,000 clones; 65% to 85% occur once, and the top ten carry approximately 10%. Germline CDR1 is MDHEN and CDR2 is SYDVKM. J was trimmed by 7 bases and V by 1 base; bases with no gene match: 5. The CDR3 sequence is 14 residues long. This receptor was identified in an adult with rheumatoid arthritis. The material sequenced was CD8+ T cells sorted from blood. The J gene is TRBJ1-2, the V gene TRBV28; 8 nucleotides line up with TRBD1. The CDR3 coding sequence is TGTGCCAGCAGTTTATCGACAGGGGTTCTTGGCTACACCTTC. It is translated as CASSLSTGVLGYTF.